The 7 T cell receptor beta chains given below trace back to one sample, sequenced in a study of T cells in Graves' hyperthyroidism and ophthalmopathy. RNA transcripts gave rise to amplified TCR beta CDR3 regions. The study used the HTBI primer set for a first-round RT-PCR of the TCR CDR3. TCRdb redid the calling of the multiplex PCR reads with MiXCR, one entry per CDR3 protein. The table has 350,000 to 450,000 distinct CDR3 sequences, about 18% seen once. The material sequenced was blood. These receptors were collected from a woman in her thirties with Graves' hyperthyroidism that later progressed to Graves' ophthalmopathy.

As concerns this clonotype: At one end the junction does not follow the germline gene, possibly because of a read error. This chain connects TRBV5-1 to TRBJ2-2; TRBD2 aligns across 7 bases. The V gene's germline CDR1 is SGHRS and CDR2 YFSETQ. The length of the CDR3 is 16 residues. The CDR3 DNA is TGTGCCAGCAGCGGGACCGGGACTGGTAGGACCGGGGAGCTGTTTTTT. It translates to CASSGTGTGRTGELFF.

DNA of the CDR3: TGTGCCAGCAGCTTGGGGGTATGGGCGTCCGGCAACAATGAGCAGTTCTTC. This sequence encodes CASSLGVWASGNNEQFF. This chain uses TRBV5-6 with TRBJ2-1; no reliable D call. CDR1 SGHDT and CDR2 YYEEEE come from the germline V gene. This CDR3 contains 17 residues. The V and J ends lost 0 bases and 5 bases respectively, with 18 bases between them.

This clonotype was recorded at least ten times. The V call is TRBV2, the J call TRBJ2-1; 13 nucleotides align to TRBD2. Germline V gene data show CDR1 as SNHLY and CDR2 as FYNNEI. The ends lost 4 bases at V and 0 bases at J; junction bases unmatched: 12. This CDR3 region has 20 residues. The CDR3 bases are TGTGCCAGCAGTGCGACAGACGCGGGACTAGCGGGATCCTCCTACAATGAGCAGTTCTTC. This gives the protein CASSATDAGLAGSSYNEQFF.

This clonotype has ten or more counts. The rearrangement uses TRBV12-3 or TRBV12-4 and TRBJ1-2, with 8 bases identical to TRBD1. The V gene end was trimmed by 1 base and the J gene end by 7 bases; junction bases not matched to a gene: 11. This CDR3 is built from 16 residues. CDR3: CASSLGAGGAGSGYTF. CDR3 DNA: TGTGCCAGCAGTTTAGGGGCAGGGGGCGCGGGGAGTGGCTACACCTTC.

This clonotype occurred many times. CDR3 DNA: TGTGCCAGCTCACCAATGGGGACAGCTATTCGCTCGGTCGAAAAACTGTTTTTT. This gives the protein CASSPMGTAIRSVEKLFF. The chain combines TRBV18 with TRBJ1-4; TRBD1 aligns across 7 bases. This CDR3 has 18 residues. Germline V gene sequence: CDR1 KGHSH, CDR2 LQKENI. Unmatched junction bases numbered 17, after V lost 2 bases and J lost 8 bases.

This clonotype appeared a single time. The germline gene is not matched at one end of the junction; a read error may be the cause. V usage is TRBV5-1 and J usage is TRBJ1-1; TRBD1 aligns across 7 bases. The CDR3 covers 15 residues. CDR1 and CDR2 (germline): SGHRS, YFSETQ. The CDR3 protein is CASSRPGQLNTEAFF. Here the CDR3 DNA reads TGTGCCAGCAGCCGGCCGGGACAGCTGAACACTGAAGCTTTCTTT.

This clonotype showed up many times. This sequence joins TRBV7-9 and TRBJ1-1; D is perhaps TRBD1 (6 bases). The CDR3 has 14 residues. Per the germline V gene, CDR1 is SEHNR and CDR2 is FQNEAQ (reference sequence). The ends were cut back, 3 bases at V and 2 bases at J, with 10 bases in the middle. The CDR3 loop reads CASSLKDSNTEAFF. CDR3 DNA: TGTGCCAGCAGCTTGAAGGACAGTAACACTGAAGCTTTCTTT.